These 9 T cell receptor beta chains originate from one sample sequenced in a study of STAT5B mutations in CD4+ large granular lymphocyte leukemia. Here immunoSEQ multiplex PCR was the method, and the copy in TCRdb shows in-frame clones only, minus some. The table records 40,000 to 45,000 clones, approximately 88% of them present only once. Sequenced: CD4+ T cells from blood buffy coats. These receptor sequences come from a human donor in good health.

The CDR3 here is CASSRLQGFNYGYTF. In nucleotides, the CDR3 is TGTGCCAGCAGCCGCCTACAGGGATTTAACTATGGCTACACCTTC. This chain links TRBV6-5 with TRBJ1-2, with a possible D match to TRBD1 (6 bases). The CDR3 runs 15 residues. Trimming took 6 bases from V and 1 from J, leaving 15 bases between them. Germline values: CDR1 MNHEY, CDR2 SVGAGI.

This rearrangement joins TRBV5-1 to TRBJ2-2; 10 bases align to TRBD2. V was clipped by 3 bases and J by 7 bases; unmatched bases: 9. The CDR3 is made up of 16 amino acids. The germline gives CDR1 SGHRS, CDR2 YFSETQ. The CDR3 DNA sequence: TGCGCCAGCAGCTACTCCGGGACTAGCGAGGGCGGGGAGCTGTTTTTT. Amino acid sequence: CASSYSGTSEGGELFF.

The chain joins TRBV11-2 to TRBJ2-7, with 7 nucleotides matching TRBD2. This CDR3 is 15 amino acids long. Germline CDR1 and CDR2: SGHAT and FQNNGV. The J segment lost 9 bases and the V segment lost 5 bases, leaving 16 bases of the junction unmatched. CDR3 nucleotides: TGTGCCAGCAGCCCCAGAGGGAGGGATGGATTCGGGCAGTACTTC. It codes for CASSPRGRDGFGQYF.

The chain employs TRBV7-2 and TRBJ2-7; 9 nucleotides align to TRBD2. The CDR3 covers 16 residues. V dropped 2 bases and J dropped 4; count of bases not matched to a gene: 9. The V gene's germline CDR1 is SGHTA and CDR2 FQGNSA. The CDR3 DNA is TGTGCCAGCAGCTTAAGGGTGGCTAGCGGGGTTTACGAGCAGTACTTC. This gives the protein CASSLRVASGVYEQYF.

The chain joins TRBV14 to TRBJ1-6, with a weak D call TRBD1 (6 bases). Trimming left V 3 bases short and J 0 bases short, with 12 bases between. This CDR3 region has 17 residues. Germline CDR1 is SGHDN and CDR2 is FVKESK. CDR3 in DNA: TGTGCCAGCAGCCATAACAGGGATAGCTCCTATAATTCACCCCTCCACTTT. This translates into CASSHNRDSSYNSPLHF.

The chain couples TRBV25-1 to TRBJ2-6; TRBD1 or TRBD2 may be the D gene (6 bases each). The CDR3 is 18 residues long. Between the trimmed V and J ends, which lost 2 bases and 0 bases, there was a span of 14 bases. Germline CDR1 MGHDK, CDR2 SYGVNS. The DNA for the CDR3 is TGTGCCAGCAGTGAAGGGGGGCGTCCCCTCTCTGGGGCCAACGTCCTGACTTTC. Amino acids: CASSEGGRPLSGANVLTF.

The sample holds a few counts of this clone. The chain links TRBV5-1 to TRBJ2-5, with D possibly being TRBD1 (5 bases). Germline loops: CDR1 SGHRS, CDR2 YFSETQ. CDR3 length equals 13 residues. The V and J ends lost 2 bases and 7 bases respectively, with 12 bases between them. CDR3 DNA: TGCGCCAGCAGCTTTGGGCAGGGCGGGACCCAGTACTTC. It translates to CASSFGQGGTQYF.

The chain combines TRBV29-1 with TRBJ2-2; D is unclear. CDR1 and CDR2 from the germline V gene are SQVTM and ANQGSEA. Deletions cut 4 bases from V and 0 bases from J, with 6 bases between. This CDR3 is 13 amino acids long. CDR3 amino acids: CSVVKPNTGELFF. DNA for the CDR3: TGCAGCGTTGTTAAACCGAACACCGGGGAGCTGTTTTTT.

This clone turned up a few times. The chain couples TRBV6-5 to TRBJ1-1; D not certain. CDR1 is MNHEY and CDR2 is SVGAGI in the germline V gene. Trimming cost V 7 bases and J 1 base, with 10 bases left between them. The CDR3 is 13 residues long. The CDR3 DNA follows: TGTGCCAGCAATCTCGGGAGGAACACTGAAGCTTTCTTT. Translated: CASNLGRNTEAFF.